The subject of this entry is one TCR beta chain. Which antigen it targets is not known. No clone much larger than this one lies a single base away; base qualities are absent. This sample is part of a study of blood T cell repertoires in COVID-19 (dated by TCRdb to the early 2020s). For the study in its entirety: The collaborator samples originated in the United States, Italy and Spain and spanned the acute and convalescent phases of COVID-19. The repertoires were made available in a free public database intended to serve as a resource for research on the immune response to SARS-CoV-2. A de-identified subject ID, COVID-19 status, age in years and sex were almost always included in the sample metadata. Samples were obtained from the ongoing ImmuneRACE study (first 160 participants) and from 950 to 1,500 subjects provided by 6 global collaborators. The dataset comprised deeply sampled blood TCRbeta repertoires from subjects exposed to, actively infected with, or recovered from COVID-19. The material from the prospective study consisted of cDNA or gDNA derived from T cells, B-cell-depleted T cells, or PBMCs. Where available, HLA class I and class II types were obtained from metadata supplied by the sample provider rather than from assay-based typing.

The germline V gene provides CDR1 MNHEY and CDR2 SVGAGI. The CDR3, from cysteine to phenylalanine, totals 15 residues. Left in the record is the CDR3 DNA by itself, 45 bases read in frame from the first base. Cut back by 2 bases and 0 bases, the V and J ends lie 11 bases apart. Whole blood was collected in K2EDTA tubes by collaborating institutions according to the institutions' own protocols. For TCRbeta analysis, collaborator samples were shipped as frozen whole blood, as isolated PBMCs, or as DNA extracted from either sample type. The immunoSEQ Assay, a bias-controlled multiplex PCR, was used to amplify TCRbeta CDR3 regions from genomic DNA. On the authors' methods: The number of nucleated cells in each sample was estimated by amplification of reference gene primers within the assay. Sequence reads were collapsed and filtered to measure the absolute abundance of every unique TCRbeta CDR3 rearrangement. For each sample, productive Simpson clonality was calculated by taking the square root of Simpson's diversity index across productive rearrangements. What TCRdb holds here is the immuneACCESS table cut down to in-frame rearrangements. Part of the clones is not present; checked against another copy, under half of the missing clones reflect an unresolved V gene, and the others are unexplained. V and J calls and clone size are given by that table; D and trimming were obtained from the DNA. This sample comprises 200,000 to 300,000 clones, nearly 90% of them detected only once. 0.7% of the sample comes from the top ten.

Here is what the overall study found, with its caveats: The amount of clinical and demographic metadata varied by source and participant and was provided uncurated.

The source material was peripheral blood. This TCR came from a human donor in a cohort sampled during active COVID-19. This receptor chain uses TRBV6-5 and TRBJ2-7; possibly the D gene is TRBD1, per 6 matching bases. The encoded CDR3 is CASSYGGAGSYEQYF. In nucleotides, the sequence is TGTGCCAGCAGTTACGGGGGCGCGGGCTCCTACGAGCAGTACTTC.